This record covers a single T cell receptor (beta chain). This sample was included in a study of STAT5B mutations in CD4+ large granular lymphocyte leukemia. Using immunoSEQ multiplex PCR, the repertoire was profiled, and TCRdb retains in-frame clones only, with some absent. The repertoire holds 9,000 to 10,000 clones, with around 85% as singletons. The receptor was derived from a man aged 60 to 75 with CD4+ T-cell large granular lymphocyte leukemia. The sequencing sample was made of PBMCs.

The CDR3 bases are TGTGCCAGCATCCGAGACAGGGAAGAATTTCAGTACTTC. Translation gives CASIRDREEFQYF. The V and J genes are TRBV2 and TRBJ2-4, with 7 nucleotides matching TRBD1. The CDR3 is 13 amino acids. The germline CDR1 and CDR2 sequences are SNHLY and FYNNEI. The V and J ends lost 7 bases and 11 bases, in that order; junction bases with no gene match: 11.